What follows are 15 T cell receptor beta chains derived from one specimen sequenced in a study of radiotherapy plus CTLA-4 blockade in lung cancer. Assay: immunoSEQ multiplex PCR; the TCRdb copy retains only in-frame clones and omits some. The sample has approximately 50,000 clones; 70% to 85% are singletons. This sample comprised peripheral blood, obtained from a patient treated with radiotherapy plus ipilimumab. The receptors originated from a human donor with non-small cell lung cancer whose response to radiotherapy plus ipilimumab could not be evaluated.

The genes are TRBV7-7 and TRBJ2-1; 8 nucleotides agree with TRBD1. Germline CDR1 reads SSHAT; CDR2 reads FNYEAQ (reference sequence). This CDR3 spans 15 amino acids. The junction had 10 bases not matched to a gene; V was cut back by 7 bases and J by 5 bases. The CDR3 DNA reads as TGTGCCAGCAACCTCCGACAGGGGACGGACAATGAGCAGTTCTTC. Protein sequence: CASNLRQGTDNEQFF.

The chain has TRBV28 and TRBJ1-2, with D perhaps TRBD1 (6 bases). Germline CDR1 MDHEN, CDR2 SYDVKM. The CDR3 runs 15 residues. Trimming cost V 1 base and J 6 bases, with 15 bases left between them. Here the CDR3 DNA reads TGTGCCAGCAGTTTATCGACAGGTGAGAAGGATGGCTACACCTTC. Protein product: CASSLSTGEKDGYTF.

J is TRBJ1-5 and V is TRBV30; D not resolved. Trimming took 0 bases from V and 6 from J, leaving 9 bases between them. The CDR3 consists of 13 residues. CDR1 is GTSNPN and CDR2 is SVGIG in the germline V gene (reference sequence). The CDR3: CAWSVGVLQPQHF. The CDR3 DNA reads TGTGCCTGGAGTGTCGGGGTACTTCAGCCCCAGCATTTT.

This clone was detected ten times or more. In DNA, the CDR3 is TGTGCCACCAGCACAGGGTGGGCAGTGGAAGCTTTCTTT. It encodes CATSTGWAVEAFF. The rearrangement links TRBV15 to TRBJ1-1, with TRBD1 as a possible D gene (5 bases). The V end lost 4 bases, the J end lost 8 bases, and 14 bases lay between the germline ends. Germline V gives CDR1 LNHNV, CDR2 YYDKDF (reference sequence). This CDR3 is 13 amino acids long.

The chain joins TRBV28 to TRBJ1-5; no definite D call. Between the trimmed V and J ends, which lost 6 bases and 0 bases, there was a span of 12 bases. The CDR3 has 15 amino acids. Per the germline V gene, CDR1 is MDHEN and CDR2 is SYDVKM. DNA for the CDR3: TGTGCCAGCAGCTACTTCTACCTTAGCAATCAGCCCCAGCATTTT. This encodes CASSYFYLSNQPQHF. Full variable domain (rest looked up from reference TRBV28 and TRBJ1-5): DVKVTQSSRYLVKRTGEKVFLECVQDMDHENMFWYRQDPGLGLRLIYFSYDVKMKEKGDIPEGYSVSREKKERFSLILESASTNQTSMYLCASSYFYLSNQPQHFGDGTRLSIL.

The rearrangement links TRBV7-2 to TRBJ2-3; 12 bases line up with TRBD2. This CDR3 comprises 15 residues. CDR1 is SGHTA and CDR2 is FQGNSA in the germline V gene. The ends lost 3 bases at V and 7 bases at J; junction bases unmatched: 5. CDR3 in amino acids: CASSLTSGSMYTQYF. The CDR3 DNA reads TGTGCCAGCAGCTTGACTAGCGGGAGTATGTATACGCAGTATTTT. Using reference TRBV7-2 and TRBJ2-3 for the parts outside the CDR3, the full variable domain is GAGVSQSPSNKVTEKGKDVELRCDPISGHTALYWYRQSLGQGLEFLIYFQGNSAPDKSGLPSDRFSAERTGGSVSTLTIQRTQQEDSAVYLCASSLTSGSMYTQYFGPGTRLTVL.

Concerning this clone itself: The same CDR3 arises from other DNA sequences in this sample as well. The genes are TRBV11-2 and TRBJ2-7; TRBD2 aligns across 8 bases. The CDR3 runs to 13 residues. Per the germline V gene, CDR1 is SGHAT and CDR2 is FQNNGV. The J segment lost 4 bases and the V segment lost 3 bases, leaving 2 bases of the junction unmatched. CDR3 residues: CASSFGGGYEQYF. The CDR3 bases are TGTGCCAGCAGCTTCGGGGGGGGATACGAGCAGTACTTC.

V usage is TRBV11-2 and J usage is TRBJ2-7; tentatively, D is TRBD2 (5 bases). CDR1 is SGHAT, CDR2 FQNNGV, per germline. Trimming removed 4 bases at V and 0 bases at J, with 13 bases between. The CDR3 has 15 amino acids. DNA for the CDR3: TGTGCCAGCAGCTCTCATCCGGGGAGCTCCTACGAGCAGTACTTC. Amino acids: CASSSHPGSSYEQYF.

The J gene is TRBJ2-2, the V gene TRBV11-2, with D possibly being TRBD2 (6 bases). V was shortened by 6 bases and J by 4 bases, with 15 bases between the two germline ends. Germline CDR1 SGHAT, CDR2 FQNNGV. The CDR3 is 15 amino acids. CDR3 sequence reads: CASSVTGVLTGELFF. CDR3 nucleotide sequence: TGTGCCAGCAGTGTCACGGGAGTTCTCACCGGGGAGCTGTTTTTT.

This rearrangement joins TRBV28 to TRBJ2-3; TRBD2 is a possible D gene (6 bases). The CDR3 is made up of 14 amino acids. Germline V lookup: CDR1 MDHEN, CDR2 SYDVKM. V was trimmed by 4 bases and J by 4 bases, leaving 12 bases between them. CDR3 amino acids: CASSSGGGADTQYF. CDR3 nucleotide sequence: TGTGCCAGCAGTTCCGGAGGAGGGGCAGATACGCAGTATTTT.

J is TRBJ2-1 and V is TRBV19, with 8 bases fitting TRBD1. The J segment lost 5 bases and the V segment lost 0 bases, leaving 3 bases of the junction unmatched. This CDR3 spans 15 amino acids. Germline lookup yields CDR1 LNHDA and CDR2 SQIVND (reference sequence). The DNA for the CDR3 is TGTGCCAGTAGTATAGAGGACAGGGTCCACAATGAGCAGTTCTTC. This encodes CASSIEDRVHNEQFF.

In the case of this clone: The junction departs from the called germline gene at one end, perhaps through a read error. The chain employs TRBV5-4 and TRBJ1-6; TRBD1 might be the D (5 bases). The CDR3 is 15 residues long. Germline V lookup: CDR1 SGHNT, CDR2 YYREEE (reference sequence). In DNA, the CDR3 is TGCGCCAGCAGCCAAGACTGGGACTCACGAGGAACCCTCCACTTT. Its protein is CASSQDWDSRGTLHF.

V and J are TRBV7-8 and TRBJ2-5; unclear D gene. Germline V gene lookup returns CDR1 SGHVS and CDR2 FQNEAQ. The V end lost 1 base, the J end lost 5 bases, and 5 bases lay between the germline ends. This CDR3 is 12 amino acids long. The CDR3 reads CASSLVAETQYF. The CDR3 nucleotides are TGTGCCAGCAGCTTAGTCGCGGAGACCCAGTACTTC.

V and J are TRBV5-6 and TRBJ1-1, with D uncertain. Germline CDR1 SGHDT, CDR2 YYEEEE. Trimming removed 4 bases from V and 1 base from J, with 17 bases in between. The CDR3 is 16 residues long. The CDR3: CASSRPPGNGNTEAFF. CDR3 nucleotides: TGTGCCAGCAGCCGCCCTCCGGGAAACGGGAACACTGAAGCTTTCTTT.

The chain employs TRBV5-4 and TRBJ2-5, with 12 nucleotides matching TRBD2. The CDR3 sequence is 18 residues long. V lost 4 bases to trimming and J lost 6 bases; unmatched junction nucleotides: 16. Germline V gives CDR1 SGHNT, CDR2 YYREEE (reference sequence). The CDR3 nucleotides read TGTGCCAGCAGCCGGGTGACTAGCGGGAGAGATTCTGCGAAGACCCAGTACTTC. This translates into CASSRVTSGRDSAKTQYF.